This TCR beta chain was recovered during a study of T-cell reconstitution after alpha-beta-depleted transplantation in children. The study, taken as a whole, reports: The study traced high day-60 TCRbeta diversity in some patients to surviving recipient T cells and thymic progenitors. Several hundred expanded graft clones reportedly were the source of alpha-beta T cells about two months after transplant. T-cell numbers and diversity one year post-transplant derived largely from freshly generated T cells.

CDR3 length equals 17 residues. Per germline, CDR1 SGHAT and CDR2 FQDESV (reference sequence). V lost 3 bases and J lost 0; bases outside the gene matches: 8. This clonotype was recorded a few times. Its antigen is unidentified. A library of TCRbeta sequences, prepared with unique molecular identifiers, was generated. MiXCR, applied by TCRdb to the PCR reads, yields one record per CDR3 protein. The sample carries 95,000 to 120,000 distinct CDR3 sequences, almost 6.5% recorded once. This receptor was taken from a male patient aged 2-15 years who had a stem cell transplant for acute lymphoblastic leukemia, so the T cells may come from the graft donor. This chain links TRBV11-1 with TRBJ2-7; TRBD2 agrees at 10 bases. This specimen consisted of PBMCs, mostly from graft donor cells, obtained 360 days after TCRalphabeta/CD19-depleted stem cell transplant. CDR3 loop: CASSLGSGRVYSYEQYF. The CDR3 DNA reads TGTGCCAGCAGCTTGGGCAGCGGGAGGGTCTACTCCTACGAGCAGTACTTC. Based on the CDR3 plus reference TRBV11-1 and TRBJ2-7, the full variable domain is EAEVAQSPRYKITEKSQAVAFWCDPISGHATLYWYRQILGQGPELLVQFQDESVVDDSQLPKDRFSAERLKGVDSTLKIQPAELGDSAMYLCASSLGSGRVYSYEQYFGPGTRLTVT.